The T cell receptor (beta chain) under discussion was sequenced for a study of blood T cell repertoires in COVID-19 (dated by TCRdb to 2020 to 2022). Regarding the research as a whole: Samples from collaborators originated in the United States, Italy and Spain and spanned both the acute and convalescent phases of COVID-19. The sample metadata nearly always contained a de-identified subject ID, COVID-19 status, age in years and sex. The samples were drawn from the first 160 participants of the ongoing ImmuneRACE study and from over a thousand subjects provided by 6 global collaborators. Where available, HLA class I and class II types were taken from metadata supplied by the sample provider and were not determined by assay-based typing. The prospective study material was composed of cDNA or gDNA derived from T cells, B-cell-depleted T cells, or PBMCs. The repertoires were released in a freely available public database intended as a resource for research on the immune response to SARS-CoV-2. The dataset comprised deeply sampled blood TCRbeta repertoires from subjects exposed to, actively infected with, or recovered from COVID-19. Broader findings and caveats from the paper: The quantity of clinical and demographic metadata differed by source and by participant and was supplied without curation.

Worth noting for this clone: The antigen it binds to is not known. Nothing much larger sits one base from this clone, and base qualities are not available.

V is clipped by 0 bases and J by 2 bases, and the sequence between their germline boundaries is 9 bases long. CDR1 SGDLS and CDR2 YYNGEE were looked up in the germline V gene. The CDR3 runs 14 residues from the cysteine to the phenylalanine. Just CDR3 DNA is preserved here, 42 bases in frame from base 1. TCRbeta CDR3 regions were amplified from genomic DNA using the immunoSEQ Assay, a bias-controlled multiplex PCR. The original pipeline was this. The number of nucleated cells in each sample was estimated by amplification of reference gene primers within the assay. To quantify the absolute abundance of each unique TCRbeta CDR3 rearrangement, sequence reads were collapsed and filtered. For each sample, productive Simpson clonality was calculated by taking the square root of Simpson's diversity index across productive rearrangements. As stored in TCRdb, this immuneACCESS dataset retains in-frame rearrangements with V and J assigned. A fraction of the clones does not appear; measured against another copy, unresolved V genes explain less than half of the discrepancy, and the remainder lacks a known reason. V, J and clone size reflect that table, while D and trimming were determined from the DNA. For this sample there are 180,000 or so clones; about 83% appear just once. The top ten clones comprise 4.5% to 7% of the sample.

Participants in the prospective study were enrolled through a virtual design, were aged about 18 to 100 years, and lived in roughly 26 United States geographic areas. In the prospective study, cohorts were assigned on the basis of participant-reported clinical history obtained from a screening survey and a study questionnaire. In the prospective study, mobile phlebotomists collected whole blood, serum and a nasopharyngeal or oropharyngeal swab from each participant. Over a roughly 2-month period, participants in the prospective study had the option of providing additional blood draws and questionnaires. Blood samples from the prospective study were shipped frozen or at room temperature prior to DNA extraction.

Sequenced sample: PBMCs or T cells enriched from blood (not recorded which). The receptor chain draws on TRBV9 and TRBJ2-7; TRBD2 is a weak D gene call, 5 bases matching. The source of this sequence is a man aged 35 to 55 with acute COVID-19. The DNA is TGTGCCAGCAGCGTAGGAGGGTACGCCTACGAGCAGTACTTC. Its product reads: CASSVGGYAYEQYF.